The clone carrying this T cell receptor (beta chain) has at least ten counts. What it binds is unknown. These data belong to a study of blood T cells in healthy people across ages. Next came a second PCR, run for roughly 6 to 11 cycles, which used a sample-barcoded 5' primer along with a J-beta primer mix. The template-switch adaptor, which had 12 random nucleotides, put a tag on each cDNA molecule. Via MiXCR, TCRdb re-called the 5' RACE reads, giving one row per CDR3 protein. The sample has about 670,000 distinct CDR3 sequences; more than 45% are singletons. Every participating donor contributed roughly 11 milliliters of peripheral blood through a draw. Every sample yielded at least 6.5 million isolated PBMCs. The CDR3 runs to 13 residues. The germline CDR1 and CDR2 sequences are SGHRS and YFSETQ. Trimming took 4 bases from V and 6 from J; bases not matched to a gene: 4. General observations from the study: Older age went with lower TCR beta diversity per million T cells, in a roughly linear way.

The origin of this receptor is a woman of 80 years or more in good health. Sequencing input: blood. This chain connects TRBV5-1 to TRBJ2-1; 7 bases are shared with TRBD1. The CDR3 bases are TGCGCCAGCAGCGTTGACAGGGTCAATGAGCAGTTCTTC. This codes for CASSVDRVNEQFF.